This TCR beta chain was identified during a study of blood T cells in healthy people across ages. A second PCR, run for roughly 7 to 11 cycles, used a sample-barcoded 5' primer plus a J-beta primer mix. TCRdb recomputed calls from the 5' RACE reads with MiXCR, one row per CDR3 protein. The sample yields around 1,700,000 distinct CDR3 sequences, 28% seen once. The CDR3 has 15 residues. The germline CDR1 and CDR2 sequences are SGHKS and YYEKEE (reference sequence). A remark on this clonotype: Just one base apart from a much larger clone, this may be a read error.

The rearrangement joins TRBV5-5 to TRBJ2-6, with TRBD1 as a possible D gene (5 bases). The receptor comes from a woman in her thirties in good health. Input material: blood. The CDR3 loop reads CASRVAGSGANVRTF. The CDR3 DNA reads as TGTGCCAGCCGGGTGGCAGGCTCTGGGGCCAACGTCCGGACTTTC.